This section outlines one T cell receptor (beta chain) sequence together with its context. TCRdb ran MiXCR on the 5' RACE reads and lists one entry per CDR3 protein. The sample includes fewer than 700,000 distinct CDR3 sequences, under 20% seen only once; the top ten take around 12%. The data originate from a study of T-cell memory formation after mild COVID-19. Sequences were obtained from PBMCs or a T cell subset sorted from them (not recorded which). This clonotype was obtained from an adult woman who had mild COVID-19 (a few samples of this study predate the infection). Cell type and time point are not known.

CDR3 coding DNA: TGTGCCAGCAACGTGAACACCGGGGAGCTGTTTTTT. This encodes CASNVNTGELFF. V and J are TRBV12-3 or TRBV12-4 and TRBJ2-2; D gene unclear. This CDR3 has 12 amino acids. Trimming took off 7 bases at V and 1 base at J, with 4 bases between the two ends.